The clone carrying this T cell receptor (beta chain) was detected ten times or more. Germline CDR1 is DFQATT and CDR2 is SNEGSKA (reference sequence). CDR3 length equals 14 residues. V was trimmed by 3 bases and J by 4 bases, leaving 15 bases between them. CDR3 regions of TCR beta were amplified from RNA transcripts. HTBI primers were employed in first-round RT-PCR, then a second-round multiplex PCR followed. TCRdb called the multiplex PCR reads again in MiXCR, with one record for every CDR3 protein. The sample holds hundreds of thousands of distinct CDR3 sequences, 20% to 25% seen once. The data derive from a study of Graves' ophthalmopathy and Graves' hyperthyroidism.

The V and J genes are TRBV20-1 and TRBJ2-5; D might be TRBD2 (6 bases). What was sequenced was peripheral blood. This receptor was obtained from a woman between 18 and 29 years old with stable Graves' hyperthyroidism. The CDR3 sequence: CSASSGGLGETQYF. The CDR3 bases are TGCAGTGCTAGTTCCGGGGGTTTGGGAGAGACCCAGTACTTC.